This record covers a single T cell receptor (beta chain). The record originates from a study of blood T cell repertoires in COVID-19. Study-level information: Nucleic acid was either cDNA or gDNA, and it came from T cells, B-cell-depleted T cells, or PBMCs.

Germline V CDR1 and CDR2: SGDLS, YYNGEE. The CDR3 has 18 residues. The V gene end was trimmed by 0 bases and the J gene end by 4 bases; junction bases not matched to a gene: 10. Original methodology: For nucleated cells, counts were estimated from reference gene primer amplification. The table came from immunoSEQ multiplex PCR; TCRdb's copy has only in-frame clones and leaves some out. That table is the source of V, J and clone size, and D and trimming were worked out from the DNA. Here the sample spans 200,000 to 300,000 clones, roughly 88% being singletons. Researchers sorted participants into cohorts using their self-reported clinical history.

Sequenced sample: PBMCs or T cells enriched from blood (not recorded which). The chain recombines TRBV9 with TRBJ2-5, with 12 bases aligning to TRBD2. The receptor comes from a woman aged 40 to 50 with acute COVID-19. The CDR3 protein is CASSVAPSGRAGRETQYF. CDR3 bases: TGTGCCAGCAGCGTAGCACCTAGCGGGAGGGCAGGTCGAGAGACCCAGTACTTC.